Below, one TCR beta chain is given with its context. This clone came up once. Its antigen has not been determined. Base-call qualities are not available, and no considerably larger clone is one nucleotide away. Inclusive of the bounding cysteine and phenylalanine, the CDR3 is 12 residues long. Only CDR3 DNA remains: 36 bases, in frame from the first base. The germline ends are 11 bases apart after V is trimmed by 5 bases and J by 6 bases. CDR1 LNHDA and CDR2 SQIVND are derived from the germline V gene (reference sequence). To estimate absolute template abundance from read counts, synthetic TCR analog templates were spiked into each PCR. The immunoSEQ assay was used to amplify TCRbeta CDR3 regions from genomic DNA with bias-controlled V and J gene primers. Rearranged TCRbeta segments were sequenced at approximately 20X coverage. Under the source paper's analysis protocol: Sequencing errors were corrected by clustering and CDR3s were annotated against IMGT to assign V, D and J genes. Out-of-frame and stop-codon sequences were excluded, and only productive TCRbeta rearrangements were used in downstream analyses. Clonality was calculated as one minus the Shannon entropy normalized by the log of the number of unique productive sequences. Clones differing between time points or between blood and tumor were identified using Fisher's exact test with Benjamini-Hochberg correction, with an adjusted p below 0.01 applied as the threshold. TCRdb took this table from immuneACCESS and kept in-frame rearrangements with V and J called. Such tables lack part of the clones; where checked against another copy, unresolved V genes explain under half of the gap, and the rest is unexplained. Clone size and the V and J calls come from that table; the DNA yielded D and trimming. The sample table records some 100,000 clones; approximately 90% of these occur just once. The ten largest clones capture approximately 0.88% of the sample.

This entry is derived from a study of PD-L1 blockade in urothelial cancer (TCRdb year 2017). General notes on the study: All patients started therapy at some point between 2014 and 2016 and received atezolizumab 1,200 mg intravenously every 3 weeks. About 90% of the roughly 29 patients were identified as males with urothelial cancer of bladder origin, and a prior smoking history was reported by 18 of 29 patients. An ECOG performance status of 0 or 1 was recorded for the patients, and 0 to 3 prior chemotherapy regimens had been received by the patients. Blood samples were analyzed at 3 weeks after treatment start (second dose) and at 6 weeks after treatment start. Blood samples yielded a median of around 150,000 T cells and tens of thousands of unique TCRs, with median clonality approximately 0.08. An exploratory multi-omic analysis was conducted of the somatic, immune and clinical correlates of response to PD-L1 blockade with atezolizumab in urothelial cancer. Pretreatment tumor samples, along with matched peripheral blood serially collected before and after atezolizumab treatment, were subjected to TCR sequencing. Durable clinical benefit was defined as progression-free survival longer than 6 months, and TCR features were also tested against progression-free and overall survival. In the same patients, pretreatment tumors underwent whole exome sequencing and RNA sequencing in addition to TCR sequencing. Roughly 10 patients reached durable clinical benefit, while 20 or so patients did not. Pretreatment blood TCR-seq was available for twenty-nine patients, at least one posttreatment blood collection was obtained for 24 patients, and tumor TCR-seq was available for 24 patients. General findings and caveats noted by the study authors: Greater expansion of tumor-associated TCR clones in peripheral blood 3 weeks after the start of treatment was observed in patients with durable benefit (n of about 21, p = 0.022). Because of the small sample size (n ≈ 31) and the many exploratory analyses performed, the results are intended to be regarded as hypothesis-generating. Improved progression-free and overall survival was found to be associated with pretreatment peripheral blood TCR clonality below the median.

The cohort included 29 patients with locally advanced or metastatic urothelial carcinoma who were treated at Memorial Sloan Kettering on a trial protocol. Peripheral blood mononuclear cells were collected from each patient pretreatment and during treatment, giving between 1 and 8 total time points per patient. The Qiagen DNeasy Blood extraction kit was used to purify genomic DNA from total PBMCs and tumor samples. PBMCs were collected pretreatment and during treatment, and were isolated and stored as previously described. The sequenced sample was PBMCs, obtained around atezolizumab (anti-PD-L1) treatment. The receptor chain draws on TRBV19 and TRBJ2-7; the D gene is perhaps TRBD1, from 5 matching bases. This clonotype was obtained from an elderly woman with urothelial cancer. The sequenced DNA is TGTGCCAGTAGTGATAGGGGTTTCGAGCAGTACTTC. It is translated as CASSDRGFEQYF.